Below, 14 T cell receptor beta chains from the same sample are listed, as sequenced in a study of blood T cell repertoires in COVID-19. The data were produced by immunoSEQ multiplex PCR, yet TCRdb's version contains in-frame clones alone and is incomplete. The repertoire holds roughly 670,000 clones, with just under 90% as singletons. Sample: peripheral blood. These TCRs come from a woman younger than 35 with acute or convalescent COVID-19.

The chain has TRBV6-5 and TRBJ1-1; 8 positions match TRBD1. Germline V gene sequence: CDR1 MNHEY, CDR2 SVGAGI. The CDR3 has 15 residues. J gave up 5 bases and V 6 bases, and 11 bases lay outside the gene matches. CDR3 sequence: CASSGSGGAGTEAFF. DNA of the CDR3: TGTGCCAGCAGCGGATCAGGGGGCGCTGGGACTGAAGCTTTCTTT.

J is TRBJ2-3 and V is TRBV2; 12 bases agree with TRBD2. Germline V gives CDR1 SNHLY, CDR2 FYNNEI. Trimming at V came to 4 bases and at J to 4 bases, leaving 3 bases not matched to a gene. The CDR3 has 15 residues. The CDR3 protein is CASSGLAGGPDTQYF. CDR3 nucleotide sequence: TGTGCCAGCAGTGGGCTAGCGGGGGGGCCAGATACGCAGTATTTT.

V and J are TRBV30 and TRBJ1-6, with 9 bases that match TRBD1. J was trimmed by 10 bases and V by 5 bases; bases with no gene match: 9. The V gene's germline CDR1 is GTSNPN and CDR2 SVGIG (reference sequence). This CDR3 is 14 amino acids long. The CDR3 DNA reads TGTGCCTGGGGACAGGGGAACGTGGGATCACCCCTCCACTTT. Its translation is CAWGQGNVGSPLHF.

This chain uses TRBV11-2 with TRBJ2-3; 11 bases align to TRBD2. The CDR3 runs 17 residues. The junction had 13 bases not matched to a gene; V was cut back by 4 bases and J by 7 bases. Looked up from germline, CDR1 is SGHAT and CDR2 is FQNNGV. The CDR3 sequence is CASSSPGVAGGLYTQYF. CDR3 DNA sequence: TGTGCCAGCAGCTCGCCCGGGGTAGCGGGGGGGTTATATACGCAGTATTTT.

The rearrangement joins TRBV7-6 to TRBJ1-2; TRBD1 matches at 8 bases. The CDR3 is 14 residues long. Germline assignment: CDR1 SGHVS and CDR2 FNYEAQ. V was clipped by 5 bases and J by 6 bases; unmatched bases: 8. The CDR3 here is CASSQNRGSDGYTF. As DNA, the CDR3 is TGTGCCAGCAGCCAGAACAGGGGGTCGGATGGCTACACCTTC.

The rearrangement links TRBV5-1 to TRBJ2-5; 8 bases fit TRBD1. CDR3 length: 14 residues. Trimming removed 4 bases from V and 5 bases from J; junction bases left unmatched: 7. CDR1 and CDR2 (germline): SGHRS, YFSETQ. CDR3 in DNA: TGCGCCAGCAGCGGGCAGGGGGCTCGGGAGACCCAGTACTTC. It encodes CASSGQGARETQYF.

The chain carries TRBV6-5 and TRBJ1-2; 8 bases align to TRBD1. This CDR3 is 13 amino acids long. Looked up from germline, CDR1 is MNHEY and CDR2 is SVGAGI. Trimming at V came to 6 bases and at J to 2 bases, leaving 2 bases not matched to a gene. CDR3 nucleotides: TGTGCCAGCAGCGGGACAGGCAACTATGGCTACACCTTC. It is translated as CASSGTGNYGYTF.

The chain has TRBV5-1 and TRBJ2-5; D is possibly TRBD1 (5 bases). The CDR3 sequence is 15 residues long. V lost 4 bases, J lost 5 bases, and 18 bases lay in between. Germline CDR1 and CDR2: SGHRS and YFSETQ. The CDR3 loop is CASSLRQSVRETQYF. CDR3 in DNA: TGCGCCAGCAGCCTTAGACAGAGCGTGAGGGAGACCCAGTACTTC.

The rearrangement links TRBV3-1 (or the pseudogene TRBV3-2) to TRBJ2-7, with TRBD1 matching over 9 bases. The CDR3 has 20 amino acids. Trimming cost V 1 base and J 6 bases; bases outside gene matches: 22. Germline V gene data show CDR1 as LGHDT and CDR2 as YNNKEL (reference sequence). The CDR3 loop is CASSQVAGLSSGTGHGEQYF. The CDR3 bases are TGTGCCAGCAGCCAAGTCGCCGGCCTTTCTTCCGGGACAGGGCATGGCGAGCAGTACTTC.

This clone was seen only a few times. This sequence joins TRBV12-3 or TRBV12-4 and TRBJ1-1; D is perhaps TRBD1 (5 bases). V was trimmed by 3 bases and J by 11 bases, leaving 16 bases between them. The CDR3 extends over 13 amino acids. The CDR3: CASSFIRPGRAFF. The DNA of the CDR3 is TGTGCCAGCAGTTTTATACGGCCAGGGAGGGCTTTCTTT.

The J gene is TRBJ1-5, the V gene TRBV12-5; D gene uncertain. V was trimmed by 1 base and J by 5 bases, leaving 12 bases between them. CDR3 length: 15 amino acids. CDR1 LGHNT and CDR2 FRNRAP come from the germline V gene. The CDR3 loop reads CASGLGSSLHQPQHF. The CDR3 DNA reads TGTGCTAGTGGTTTGGGTTCATCACTGCATCAGCCCCAGCATTTT.

The V gene is TRBV6-5, the J gene TRBJ2-1; 12 bases are shared with TRBD2. Germline V gives CDR1 MNHEY, CDR2 SVGAGI. Trimming removed 6 bases from V and 2 bases from J; junction bases left unmatched: 2. The CDR3 loop spans 15 amino acids. This CDR3 reads CASSLAGGTYNEQFF. The CDR3 DNA reads TGTGCCAGCAGCCTAGCGGGGGGGACCTACAATGAGCAGTTCTTC.

This clone has only a few counts. The chain uses TRBV27 and TRBJ1-4; TRBD1 agrees at 7 bases. Per the germline V gene, CDR1 is MNHEY and CDR2 is SMNVEV (reference sequence). The CDR3 has 13 residues. With V trimmed by 6 bases and J by 10 bases, 8 bases remained unmatched. CDR3: CASSQPGTAKLFF. DNA of the CDR3: TGTGCCAGCAGCCAACCCGGGACAGCAAAACTGTTTTTT.

The chain uses TRBV5-5 and TRBJ2-3; 7 bases map to TRBD1. There are 16 residues in the CDR3. Looked up from germline, CDR1 is SGHKS and CDR2 is YYEKEE (reference sequence). Unmatched junction bases numbered 6, after V lost 0 bases and J lost 2 bases. CDR3 protein: CASSLGTGAYTDTQYF. The CDR3 nucleotides are TGTGCCAGCAGCTTGGGGACAGGAGCTTACACAGATACGCAGTATTTT.